This T cell receptor beta chain comes out of a study of human CD8 memory T cell subsets. Researchers made TCR beta libraries via UMI-labeled 5' RACE. TCRdb reprocessed the 5' RACE reads and keeps a single row for each CDR3 protein, giving no DNA. This table holds some 7,500 distinct CDR3 sequences. The PBMC were taken from buffy coats (from healthy donors). The CDR3 runs 11 residues. Sample: CD8+ T cells from PBMCs. The J gene is TRBJ2-7, the V gene TRBV12-3 or TRBV12-4; TCRdb picks TRBD1, but there is no DNA to check that call. This sequence originates from a human donor in good health. This CDR3 reads CASSFSGEQYF.